This TCR beta chain was documented in a study of early T cells in non-severe SARS-CoV-2 infection. The CDR3 extends over 16 amino acids. The J segment lost 1 base and the V segment lost 1 base, leaving 4 bases of the junction unmatched. The germline gives CDR1 LGHDT, CDR2 YNNKEL (reference sequence). Study-wide results and caveats: Anti-spike CD8 responses were favored in VDJdb matching, and private and CD4 specificities were missed.

Separate cDNA molecules each had unique molecular identifiers attached to them. TCRdb fed the 5' RACE reads into MiXCR, producing one record per CDR3 protein. The sample records some 25,000 distinct CDR3 sequences, about 4.5% being singletons. This clonotype has a count of ten or more. Its target is unknown. The sequenced sample consisted of whole blood. The TCR comes from an adult who was a healthcare worker with PCR-confirmed SARS-CoV-2 infection or an uninfected control (not recorded which). The chain carries TRBV3-1 and TRBJ2-5, with TRBD2 identical over 9 bases. The CDR3 spells CASSQVRRGGQETQYF. CDR3 in DNA: TGTGCCAGCAGCCAAGTGCGGCGGGGGGGCCAAGAGACCCAGTACTTC.